The 2 T cell receptor beta chains in this list originate from one sample, sequenced in a study of cytomegalovirus exposure and HLA in healthy donors. With 60 Vbeta and 13 Jbeta primers, the PCR was carried out. Profiled with immunoSEQ multiplex PCR; TCRdb holds only in-frame clones, not every one. The repertoire holds over 100,000 clones, approximately 80% seen once, with around 1.3% in the top ten. The sample taken for sequencing was PBMCs. The receptors shown here come from a woman aged 40 to 50 in good health and CMV-seronegative.

The chain combines TRBV19 with TRBJ2-3; D is unclear. The CDR3 has 14 residues. V lost 3 bases and J 0 bases, leaving 7 bases between the germline ends. Germline V lookup: CDR1 LNHDA, CDR2 SQIVND (reference sequence). The CDR3 region is CASSIWPSTDTQYF. Here the CDR3 DNA reads TGTGCCAGTAGTATCTGGCCGAGCACAGATACGCAGTATTTT.

This chain links TRBV28 with TRBJ2-7; the match to TRBD2 covers 10 bases. The V gene's germline CDR1 is MDHEN and CDR2 SYDVKM. CDR3 length equals 14 residues. After removal of 3 bases from V and 6 bases from J, the junction contained 5 bases not matched to a gene. This chain's CDR3 is CASSFPGLACEQYF. The DNA of the CDR3 is TGTGCCAGCAGTTTCCCGGGACTAGCGTGCGAGCAGTACTTC.